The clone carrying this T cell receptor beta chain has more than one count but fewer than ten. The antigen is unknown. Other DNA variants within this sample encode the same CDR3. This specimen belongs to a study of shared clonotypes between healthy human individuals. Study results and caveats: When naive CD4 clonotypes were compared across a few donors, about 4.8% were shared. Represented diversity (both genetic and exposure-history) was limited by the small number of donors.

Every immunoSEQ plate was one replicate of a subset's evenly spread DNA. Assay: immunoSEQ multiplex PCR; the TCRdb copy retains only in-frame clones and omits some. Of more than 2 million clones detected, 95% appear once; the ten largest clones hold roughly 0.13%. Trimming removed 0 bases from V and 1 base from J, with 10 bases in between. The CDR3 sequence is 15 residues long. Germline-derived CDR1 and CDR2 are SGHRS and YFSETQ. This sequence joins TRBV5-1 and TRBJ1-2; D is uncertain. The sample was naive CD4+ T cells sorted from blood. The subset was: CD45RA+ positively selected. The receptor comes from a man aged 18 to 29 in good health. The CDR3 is CASSLGQTYNYGYTF. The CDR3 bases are TGCGCCAGCAGCTTGGGGCAGACCTATAACTATGGCTACACCTTC.